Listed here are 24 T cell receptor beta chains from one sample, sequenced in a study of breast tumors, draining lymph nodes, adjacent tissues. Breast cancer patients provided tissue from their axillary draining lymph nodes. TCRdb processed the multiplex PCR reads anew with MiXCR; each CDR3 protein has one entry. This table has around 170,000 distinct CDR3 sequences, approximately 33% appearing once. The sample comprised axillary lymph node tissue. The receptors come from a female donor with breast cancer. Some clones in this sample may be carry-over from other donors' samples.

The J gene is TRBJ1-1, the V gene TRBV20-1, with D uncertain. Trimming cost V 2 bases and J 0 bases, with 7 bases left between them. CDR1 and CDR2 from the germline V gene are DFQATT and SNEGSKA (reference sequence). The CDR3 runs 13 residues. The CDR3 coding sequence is TGCAGTGCTAGAAAGGACTTGAACACTGAAGCTTTCTTT. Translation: CSARKDLNTEAFF.

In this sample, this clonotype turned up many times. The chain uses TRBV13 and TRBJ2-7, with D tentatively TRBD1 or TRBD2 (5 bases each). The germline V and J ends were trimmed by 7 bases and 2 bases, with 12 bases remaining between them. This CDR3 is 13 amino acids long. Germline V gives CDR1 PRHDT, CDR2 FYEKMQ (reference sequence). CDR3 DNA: TGTGCCAGCACCCCCCGGGGCACCTACGAGCAGTACTTC. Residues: CASTPRGTYEQYF.

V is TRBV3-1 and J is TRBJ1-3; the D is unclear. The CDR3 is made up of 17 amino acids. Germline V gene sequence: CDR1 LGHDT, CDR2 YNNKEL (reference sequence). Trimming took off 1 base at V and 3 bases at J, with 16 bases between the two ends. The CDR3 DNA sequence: TGTGCCAGCAGCCAAGCTTCTAGCGGAGGCTTTGGAAACACCATATATTTT. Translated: CASSQASSGGFGNTIYF.

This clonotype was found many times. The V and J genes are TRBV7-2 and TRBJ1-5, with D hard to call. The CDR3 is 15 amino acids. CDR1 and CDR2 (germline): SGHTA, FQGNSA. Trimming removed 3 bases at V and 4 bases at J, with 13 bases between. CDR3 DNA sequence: TGTGCCAGCAGCTTTTCTAGTAGTTATAATCAGCCCCAGCATTTT. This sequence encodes CASSFSSSYNQPQHF. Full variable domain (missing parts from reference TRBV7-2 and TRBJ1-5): GAGVSQSPSNKVTEKGKDVELRCDPISGHTALYWYRQSLGQGLEFLIYFQGNSAPDKSGLPSDRFSAERTGGSVSTLTIQRTQQEDSAVYLCASSFSSSYNQPQHFGDGTRLSIL.

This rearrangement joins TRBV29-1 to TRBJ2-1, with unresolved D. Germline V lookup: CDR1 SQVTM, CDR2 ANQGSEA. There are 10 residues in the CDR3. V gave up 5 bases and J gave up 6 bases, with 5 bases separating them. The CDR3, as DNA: TGCAGCGTTCATCCCAATGAGCAGTTCTTC. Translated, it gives CSVHPNEQFF.

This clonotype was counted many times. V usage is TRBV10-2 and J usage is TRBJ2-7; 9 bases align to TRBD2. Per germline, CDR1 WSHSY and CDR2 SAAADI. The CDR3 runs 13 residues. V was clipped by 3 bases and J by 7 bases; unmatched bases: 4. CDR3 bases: TGCGCCAGCAGTGATAGCGGGAGCAAAGAGCAGTACTTC. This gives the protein CASSDSGSKEQYF.

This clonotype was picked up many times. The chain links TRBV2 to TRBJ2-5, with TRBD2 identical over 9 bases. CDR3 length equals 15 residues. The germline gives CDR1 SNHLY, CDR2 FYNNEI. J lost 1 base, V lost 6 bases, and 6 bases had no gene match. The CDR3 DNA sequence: TGTGCCAGCAGCGGGGGGCGGGGGGGCCAAGAGACCCAGTACTTC. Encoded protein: CASSGGRGGQETQYF.

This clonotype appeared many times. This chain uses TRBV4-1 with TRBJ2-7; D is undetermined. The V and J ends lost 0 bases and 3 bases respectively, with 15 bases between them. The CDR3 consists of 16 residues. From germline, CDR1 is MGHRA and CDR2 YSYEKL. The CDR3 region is CASSQDLGIYFYEQYF. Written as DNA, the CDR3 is TGCGCCAGCAGCCAAGATTTGGGTATCTACTTCTACGAGCAGTACTTC.

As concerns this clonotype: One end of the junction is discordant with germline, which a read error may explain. CDR3 residues: CTCGADTDTRYF. Written as DNA, the CDR3 is TGTACCTGTGGGGCTGACACAGATACGCGGTATTTT. The chain is built from TRBV2 and TRBJ2-3; a weak D match, TRBD1 (5 bases). Germline CDR1 SNHLY, CDR2 FYNNEI. This CDR3 comprises 12 residues. Full variable domain (missing parts from reference TRBV2 and TRBJ2-3): EPEVTQTPSHQVTQMGQEVILRCVPISNHLYFYWYRQILGQKVEFLVSFYNNEISEKSEIFDDQFSVERPDGSNFTLKIRSTKLEDSAMYFCTCGADTDTRYFGPGTRLTVL.

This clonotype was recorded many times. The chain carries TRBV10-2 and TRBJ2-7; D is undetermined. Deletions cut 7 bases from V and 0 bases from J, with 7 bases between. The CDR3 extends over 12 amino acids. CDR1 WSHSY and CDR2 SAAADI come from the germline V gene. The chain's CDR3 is CASKHSSYEQYF. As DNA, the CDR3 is TGCGCCAGCAAACACAGCTCCTACGAGCAGTACTTC.

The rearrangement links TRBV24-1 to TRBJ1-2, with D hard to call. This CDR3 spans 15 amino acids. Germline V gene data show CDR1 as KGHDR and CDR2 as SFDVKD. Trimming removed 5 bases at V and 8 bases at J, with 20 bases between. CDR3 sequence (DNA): TGTGCCACCAGTGGCTCCTCCCTAGGTGGAGAGGGCTACACCTTC. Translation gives CATSGSSLGGEGYTF.

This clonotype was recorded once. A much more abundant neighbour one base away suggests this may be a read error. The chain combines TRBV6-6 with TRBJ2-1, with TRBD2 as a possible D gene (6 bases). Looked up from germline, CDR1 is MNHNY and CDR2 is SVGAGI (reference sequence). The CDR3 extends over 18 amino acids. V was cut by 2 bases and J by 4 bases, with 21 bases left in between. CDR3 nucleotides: TGTGCCAGCAGTTACCACACAGTAACTAGCAGGACGTACAATGAGCAGTTCTTC. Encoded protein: CASSYHTVTSRTYNEQFF.

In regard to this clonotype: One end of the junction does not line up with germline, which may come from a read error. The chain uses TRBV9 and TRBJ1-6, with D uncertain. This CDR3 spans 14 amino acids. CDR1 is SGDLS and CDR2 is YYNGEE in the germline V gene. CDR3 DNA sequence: TGTGCCAGCAGCGCAGGCTCCTACAATTCACCCCTCCACTTT. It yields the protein CASSAGSYNSPLHF.

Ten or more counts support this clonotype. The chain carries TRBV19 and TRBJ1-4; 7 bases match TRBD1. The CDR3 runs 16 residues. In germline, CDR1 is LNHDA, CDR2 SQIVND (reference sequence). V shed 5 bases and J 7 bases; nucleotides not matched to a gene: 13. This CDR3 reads CASSPIGRQGGEKLFF. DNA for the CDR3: TGTGCCAGTAGTCCCATAGGTAGACAGGGTGGTGAAAAACTGTTTTTT.

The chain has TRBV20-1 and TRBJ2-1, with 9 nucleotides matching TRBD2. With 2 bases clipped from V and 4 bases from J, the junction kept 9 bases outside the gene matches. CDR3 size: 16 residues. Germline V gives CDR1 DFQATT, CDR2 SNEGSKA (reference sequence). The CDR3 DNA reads TGCAGTGCTAGATACTCAGCGGGGGGCAGATACAATGAGCAGTTCTTC. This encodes CSARYSAGGRYNEQFF.

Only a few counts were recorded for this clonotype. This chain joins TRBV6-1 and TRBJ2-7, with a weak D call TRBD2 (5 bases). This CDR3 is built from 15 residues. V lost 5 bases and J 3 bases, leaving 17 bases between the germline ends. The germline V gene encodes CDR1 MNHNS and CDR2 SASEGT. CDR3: CASSPSGVGSYEQYF. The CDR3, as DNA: TGTGCCAGCAGTCCAAGCGGTGTGGGAAGCTACGAGCAGTACTTC.

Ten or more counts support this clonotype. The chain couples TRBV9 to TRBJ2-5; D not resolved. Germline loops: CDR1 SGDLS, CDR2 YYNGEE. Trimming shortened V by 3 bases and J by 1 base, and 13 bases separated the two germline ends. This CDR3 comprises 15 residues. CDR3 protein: CASSAWMDPQETQYF. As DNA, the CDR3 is TGTGCCAGCAGCGCCTGGATGGATCCCCAAGAGACCCAGTACTTC. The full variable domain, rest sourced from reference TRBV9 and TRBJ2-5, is DSGVTQTPKHLITATGQRVTLRCSPRSGDLSVYWYQQSLDQGLQFLIQYYNGEERAKGNILERFSAQQFPDLHSELNLSSLELGDSALYFCASSAWMDPQETQYFGPGTRLLVL.

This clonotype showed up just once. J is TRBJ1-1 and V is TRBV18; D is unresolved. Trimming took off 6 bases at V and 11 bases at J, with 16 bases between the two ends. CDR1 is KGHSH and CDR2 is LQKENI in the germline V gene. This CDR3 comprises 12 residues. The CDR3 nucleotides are TGTGCCAGCTCCCGGGGAACCATCTACGCTTTCTTT. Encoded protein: CASSRGTIYAFF.

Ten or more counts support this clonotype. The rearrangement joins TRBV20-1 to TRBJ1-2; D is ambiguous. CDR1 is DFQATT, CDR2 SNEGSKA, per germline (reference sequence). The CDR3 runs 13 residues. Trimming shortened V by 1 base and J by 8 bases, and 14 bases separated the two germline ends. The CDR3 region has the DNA TGCAGTGCTAGAGTTGGCGGGGAAGTCGGCTACACCTTC. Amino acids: CSARVGGEVGYTF.

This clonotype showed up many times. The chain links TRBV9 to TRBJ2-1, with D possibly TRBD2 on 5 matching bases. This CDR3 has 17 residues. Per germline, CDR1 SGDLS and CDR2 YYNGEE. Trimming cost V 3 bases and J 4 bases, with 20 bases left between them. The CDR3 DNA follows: TGTGCCAGCAGCGCTCCGGAGCGAGCGGCCCTTTACAATGAGCAGTTCTTC. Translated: CASSAPERAALYNEQFF.

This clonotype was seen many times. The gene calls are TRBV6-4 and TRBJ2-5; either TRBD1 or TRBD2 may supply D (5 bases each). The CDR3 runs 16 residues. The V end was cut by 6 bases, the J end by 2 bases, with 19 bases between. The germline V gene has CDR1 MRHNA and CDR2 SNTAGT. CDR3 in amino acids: CASRLLGESLQETQYF. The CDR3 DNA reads TGTGCCAGCAGATTGTTGGGGGAGTCCCTACAAGAGACCCAGTACTTC.

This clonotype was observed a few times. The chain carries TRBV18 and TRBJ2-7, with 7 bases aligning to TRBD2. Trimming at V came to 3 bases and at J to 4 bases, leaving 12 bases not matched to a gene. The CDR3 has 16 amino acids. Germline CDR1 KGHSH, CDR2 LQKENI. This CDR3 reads CASSPPSRPAGYEQYF. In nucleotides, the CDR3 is TGTGCCAGCTCACCTCCTTCAAGACCAGCGGGGTACGAGCAGTACTTC.

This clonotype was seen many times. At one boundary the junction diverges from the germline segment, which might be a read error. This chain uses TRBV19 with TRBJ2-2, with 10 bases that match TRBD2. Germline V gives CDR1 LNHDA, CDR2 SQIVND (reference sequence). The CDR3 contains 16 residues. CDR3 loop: CASKGLAGVRTGELFF. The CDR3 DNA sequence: TGCGCTTCCAAGGGGCTAGCGGGAGTACGAACCGGGGAGCTGTTTTTT.

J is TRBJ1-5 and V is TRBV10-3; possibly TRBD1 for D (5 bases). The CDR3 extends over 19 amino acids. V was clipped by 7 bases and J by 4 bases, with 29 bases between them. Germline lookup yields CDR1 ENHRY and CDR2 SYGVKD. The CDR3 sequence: CAIIRGDSYNEQQNQPQHF. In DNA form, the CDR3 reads TGTGCCATCATTAGAGGGGATTCCTACAATGAGCAACAGAATCAGCCCCAGCATTTT.